Listed here is a single T cell receptor (beta chain). The antigen remains undetermined. This beta chain is off target for a library built for alpha chains, so its abundance means little. This sample was taken from a study of spatial heterogeneity in lung cancer. Study-wide background: Alpha-chain sequences were detected in numbers that were consistently lower than beta-chain sequences. General study findings and limits: How many expanded intratumoral alpha and beta TCRs were present tracked the tumor mutation count, which was a count of nonsynonymous mutations.

In TCRdb, the 5' RACE reads were re-called with MiXCR into one record per CDR3 protein. The table records 400 or so distinct CDR3 sequences, 21% of them present only once. This CDR3 spans 14 amino acids. The V and J ends lost 6 bases and 1 base, in that order; junction bases with no gene match: 6. Germline CDR1 is DFQATT and CDR2 is SNEGSKA (reference sequence). Sample time point: sample taken at primary tumor resection. The sequenced material consisted of unsorted whole RNA from tumor, nontumor lung or frozen PBMC. The chain recombines TRBV20-1 with TRBJ2-7; 10 bases align to TRBD1. The TCR comes from a male donor with early-stage non-small cell lung cancer. The starting material was lung tumor tissue, obtained at surgery. CDR3 sequence (DNA): TGCAGTGCCAACCGGGACAGGGGTTCCTACGAGCAGTACTTC. Its translation is CSANRDRGSYEQYF.